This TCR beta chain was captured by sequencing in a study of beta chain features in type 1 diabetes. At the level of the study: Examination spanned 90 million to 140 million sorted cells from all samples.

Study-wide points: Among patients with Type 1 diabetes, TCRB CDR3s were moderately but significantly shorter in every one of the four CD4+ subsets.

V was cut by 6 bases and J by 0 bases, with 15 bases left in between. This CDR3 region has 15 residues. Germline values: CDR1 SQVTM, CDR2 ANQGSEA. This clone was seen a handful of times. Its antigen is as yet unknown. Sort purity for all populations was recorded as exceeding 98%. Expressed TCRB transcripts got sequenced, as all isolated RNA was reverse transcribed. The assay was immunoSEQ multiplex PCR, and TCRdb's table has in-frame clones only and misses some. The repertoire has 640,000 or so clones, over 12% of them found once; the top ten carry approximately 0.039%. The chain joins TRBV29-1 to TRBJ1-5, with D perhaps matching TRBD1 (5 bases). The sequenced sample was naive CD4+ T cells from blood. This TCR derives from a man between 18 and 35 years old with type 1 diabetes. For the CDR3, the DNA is TGCAGCGTGAGTCTGGACACGAATAGCAATCAGCCCCAGCATTTT. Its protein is CSVSLDTNSNQPQHF.